This TCR beta chain is from a study of cytomegalovirus exposure and HLA in healthy donors. Comment on this clone: The antigen is undetermined.

In the PCR, 60 Vbeta and 13 Jbeta primers were used. Produced via immunoSEQ multiplex PCR; TCRdb's table is partial and in-frame only. This table holds some 90,000 clones, more than 55% found once. Study outcomes and limitations: Immune exposure information comprised only CMV serostatus. Listed as cytomegalovirus-associated were roughly 180 TCR beta chains. Rarity marked most TCR sequences, yet some public TCRs occurred in many donors. CMV antigen specificity was confirmed in vitro for three CMV-associated chains.

Sequences were obtained from PBMCs. The receptor comes from a boy under 18 in good health and CMV-seropositive.

In DNA, the CDR3 is TGTGCCAGCAGCGTAGAGCCGGGAAGGCGAACTGAAGCTTTCTTT. This translates into CASSVEPGRRTEAFF. V gene TRBV9 combines with J gene TRBJ1-1; D is unresolved. The V end was cut by 0 bases, the J end by 5 bases, with 14 bases between. Germline V gene lookup returns CDR1 SGDLS and CDR2 YYNGEE. The length of the CDR3 is 15 residues.